These T cell receptor beta chains were read from a single sample in a study of PD-1 blockade in mismatch repair-deficient tumors. TCRdb's table, derived via immunoSEQ multiplex PCR, lists solely in-frame clones and lacks some. The sample yields 60,000 to 75,000 clones, more than 70% seen once. Sequenced material: peripheral blood, taken 52 weeks after starting pembrolizumab. All receptors derive from an adult with mismatch repair-deficient cancer. The conserved cysteine and the conserved F or W are not part of the CDR3 here.

TRBV20-1 | SARQGETQY
TRBV2 | ASSYRGDTQY
TRBV6-5 | ASSYSSRQIFYGYT
TRBV29-1 | SATSGTSAGELF
TRBV2 | ASSVHGAEVSYEQY
TRBV11-3 | ASSLEGLAGILDTQY
TRBV5-1 | ASSLSGGNQPQH
TRBV5-4 | ASSFGGMEGTN
TRBV7-3 | ASSLTARKNTEAF
TRBV11-2 | ASSLDFGWGRSTDTQY
TRBV19 | ASSMTGDEQY
TRBV7-9 | ASSSPFGGTQY
TRBV19 | ASSLDDTNEKLF
TRBV15 | ATRTAGQGNTGELF